What follows are 5 T cell receptor beta chains derived from one specimen sequenced in a study of cytomegalovirus exposure and HLA in healthy donors. The PCR employed 60 Vbeta primers together with 13 Jbeta primers. Some clones are missing from TCRdb's copy, which holds only in-frame ones; the method was immunoSEQ multiplex PCR. In the table there are a few hundred thousand clones, more than 60% of which are singletons. The material sequenced was PBMCs. These receptors came from a man aged 35-49 years in good health and CMV-seronegative.

J is TRBJ2-5 and V is TRBV4-1; 9 bases are a match to TRBD2. The length of the CDR3 is 15 residues. V dropped 2 bases and J dropped 2; count of bases not matched to a gene: 3. CDR1 is MGHRA and CDR2 is YSYEKL in the germline V gene. CDR3 loop: CASSQLAGRQETQYF. The CDR3 DNA reads TGCGCCAGCAGCCAACTAGCGGGGAGGCAAGAGACCCAGTACTTC.

The genes are TRBV4-2 and TRBJ2-1; 11 bases are shared with TRBD2. V lost 0 bases and J lost 9; bases outside the gene matches: 13. The CDR3 spans 18 residues. Germline CDR1 and CDR2: LGHNA and YNFKEQ. In DNA, the CDR3 is TGTGCCAGCAGCCAAGACCCGGGGAGGGCTAGCGGGGGGAGTGAGCAGTTCTTC. This translates into CASSQDPGRASGGSEQFF.

V usage is TRBV2 and J usage is TRBJ2-1; no clear D gene. V lost 5 bases and J 1 base, leaving 18 bases between the germline ends. The germline V gene has CDR1 SNHLY and CDR2 FYNNEI. The CDR3 is 17 residues long. CDR3 DNA sequence: TGTGCCAGCAGTACCCTCACCGAGGCCATATCCTACAATGAGCAGTTCTTC. Its protein is CASSTLTEAISYNEQFF.

V usage is TRBV7-8 and J usage is TRBJ1-4, with D hard to call. CDR1 SGHVS and CDR2 FQNEAQ come from the germline V gene. The CDR3 is 15 residues long. V gave up 0 bases and J gave up 6 bases, with 11 bases separating them. For the CDR3, the DNA is TGTGCCAGCAGCTTAGCGCGAGGTTCGGATGAAAAACTGTTTTTT. Translating it yields CASSLARGSDEKLFF.

The gene calls are TRBV7-9 and TRBJ2-3; 9 nucleotides match TRBD2. After removal of 5 bases from V and 2 bases from J, the junction contained 2 bases not matched to a gene. This CDR3 is 14 amino acids long. In germline, CDR1 is SEHNR, CDR2 FQNEAQ (reference sequence). The CDR3 DNA is TGTGCCAGCAGCCCTAGCGGGAACACAGATACGCAGTATTTT. Protein sequence: CASSPSGNTDTQYF.